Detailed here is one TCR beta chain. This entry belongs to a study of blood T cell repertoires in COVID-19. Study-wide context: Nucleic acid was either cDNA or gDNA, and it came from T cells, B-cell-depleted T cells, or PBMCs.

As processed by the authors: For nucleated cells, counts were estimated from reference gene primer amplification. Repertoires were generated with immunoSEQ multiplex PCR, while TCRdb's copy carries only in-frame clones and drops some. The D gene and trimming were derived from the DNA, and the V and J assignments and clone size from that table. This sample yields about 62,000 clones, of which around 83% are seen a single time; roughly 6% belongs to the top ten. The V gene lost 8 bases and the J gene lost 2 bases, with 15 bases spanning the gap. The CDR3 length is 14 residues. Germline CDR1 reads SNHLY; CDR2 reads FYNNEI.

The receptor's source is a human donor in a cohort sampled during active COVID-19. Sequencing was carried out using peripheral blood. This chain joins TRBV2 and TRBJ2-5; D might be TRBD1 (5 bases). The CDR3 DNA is TGTGCCAGCTCTAGGACACAACAACAAGAGACCCAGTACTTC. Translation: CASSRTQQQETQYF.